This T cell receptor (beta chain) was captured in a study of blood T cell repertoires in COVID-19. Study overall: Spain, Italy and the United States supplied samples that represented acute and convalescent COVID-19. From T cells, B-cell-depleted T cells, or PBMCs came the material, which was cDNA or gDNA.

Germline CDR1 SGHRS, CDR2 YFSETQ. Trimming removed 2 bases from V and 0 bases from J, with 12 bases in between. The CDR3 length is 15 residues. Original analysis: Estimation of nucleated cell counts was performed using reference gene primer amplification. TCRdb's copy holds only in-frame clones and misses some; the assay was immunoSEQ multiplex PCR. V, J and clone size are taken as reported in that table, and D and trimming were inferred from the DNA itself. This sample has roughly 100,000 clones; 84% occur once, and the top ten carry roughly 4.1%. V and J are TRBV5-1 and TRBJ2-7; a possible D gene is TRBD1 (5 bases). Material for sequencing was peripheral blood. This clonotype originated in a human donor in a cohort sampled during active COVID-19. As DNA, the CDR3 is TGCGCCAGCAGCTTCTTGGACATTAGCTCCTACGAGCAGTACTTC. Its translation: CASSFLDISSYEQYF.